The 21 T cell receptor beta chains in this list originate from one sample, sequenced in a study of control samples from healthy donors and cancer patients. Clones were sequenced by immunoSEQ multiplex PCR, and TCRdb holds only the in-frame ones, with some missing. The profile shows tens of thousands of clones, roughly 89% of them singletons. The sample taken for sequencing was PBMCs. Receptor source: a woman aged 55 to 70 with head and neck cancer.

The CDR3 DNA reads TGTGCCACCAGCAGAGTGATGCTAGCGGGAGCCACCGGGGAGCTGTTTTTT. It encodes CATSRVMLAGATGELFF. The V call is TRBV15, the J call TRBJ2-2; TRBD2 aligns across 10 bases. The length of the CDR3 is 17 residues. Germline V gene data show CDR1 as LNHNV and CDR2 as YYDKDF (reference sequence). V dropped 1 base and J dropped 4; count of bases not matched to a gene: 6.

The V call is TRBV6-1, the J call TRBJ2-1; either TRBD1 or TRBD2 may supply D (5 bases each). Looked up from germline, CDR1 is MNHNS and CDR2 is SASEGT. V was trimmed by 2 bases and J by 2 bases, leaving 10 bases between them. CDR3 size: 15 residues. CDR3 DNA: TGTGCCAGCAGTGAAATAGAGGGACCCTACAATGAGCAGTTCTTC. Its translation: CASSEIEGPYNEQFF.

The J gene is TRBJ1-1, the V gene TRBV6-5; tentatively, D is TRBD1 (6 bases). Trimming pared 0 bases from V and 3 bases from J, leaving 11 bases between. Looked up from germline, CDR1 is MNHEY and CDR2 is SVGAGI. The CDR3 extends over 15 amino acids. The CDR3 loop reads CASSYSQGGDTEAFF. The DNA of the CDR3 is TGTGCCAGCAGTTACTCACAGGGCGGGGACACTGAAGCTTTCTTT.

This clone was counted a single time. The rearrangement joins TRBV19 to TRBJ1-2; D is uncertain. V lost 5 bases and J lost 4, with 8 bases in between. Germline CDR1 LNHDA, CDR2 SQIVND (reference sequence). This CDR3 has 12 amino acids. The chain's CDR3 is CASSPLGYGYTF. CDR3 coding DNA: TGTGCCAGTAGTCCCCTCGGCTATGGCTACACCTTC.

The chain couples TRBV27 to TRBJ2-1, with D possibly TRBD2 on 7 matching bases. In germline, CDR1 is MNHEY, CDR2 SMNVEV (reference sequence). V gave up 5 bases and J gave up 6 bases, with 23 bases separating them. The CDR3 contains 17 residues. For the CDR3, the DNA is TGTGCCAGCAGTGGAGGGGGGGGGCTCGCGGGTCTCAATGAGCAGTTCTTC. Translating it yields CASSGGGGLAGLNEQFF.

The chain combines TRBV19 with TRBJ1-4; no clear D. The ends were cut back, 1 base at V and 8 bases at J, with 20 bases in the middle. The V gene's germline CDR1 is LNHDA and CDR2 SQIVND (reference sequence). The CDR3 consists of 17 residues. CDR3 region: CASSIAPRSGSGEKLFF. The CDR3 DNA is TGTGCCAGTAGTATAGCCCCGAGGTCGGGGTCGGGCGAAAAACTGTTTTTT.

V and J are TRBV2 and TRBJ2-5; 7 positions match TRBD1. V was pared by 3 bases and J by 2 bases, with 15 bases of the junction left unmatched. Germline CDR1 SNHLY, CDR2 FYNNEI. The CDR3 covers 18 residues. The CDR3 DNA sequence: TGTGCCAGCAGTGATTTACCTAAAGCGACAGGGTTGCAAGAGACCCAGTACTTC. Translating gives CASSDLPKATGLQETQYF. The whole variable domain, filled in from reference TRBV2 and TRBJ2-5, reads EPEVTQTPSHQVTQMGQEVILRCVPISNHLYFYWYRQILGQKVEFLVSFYNNEISEKSEIFDDQFSVERPDGSNFTLKIRSTKLEDSAMYFCASSDLPKATGLQETQYFGPGTRLLVL.

A few counts support this clone. The rearrangement links TRBV29-1 to TRBJ1-2; D is uncertain. The V gene's germline CDR1 is SQVTM and CDR2 ANQGSEA. The ends were cut back, 4 bases at V and 4 bases at J, with 13 bases in the middle. The CDR3 runs to 13 residues. CDR3 sequence: CSVVNSGTYGYTF. Here the CDR3 DNA reads TGCAGCGTTGTAAACAGCGGAACCTATGGCTACACCTTC.

The rearrangement joins TRBV5-6 to TRBJ1-6; 8 nucleotides match TRBD1. J lost 9 bases, V lost 4 bases, and 6 bases had no gene match. Germline V gene lookup returns CDR1 SGHDT and CDR2 YYEEEE. The CDR3 covers 14 residues. The CDR3 region has the DNA TGTGCCAGCAGCGCGGACAGGGTGGGTTCACCCCTCCACTTT. Encoded protein: CASSADRVGSPLHF.

The J gene is TRBJ2-1, the V gene TRBV6-2 or TRBV6-3; 7 bases agree with TRBD2. Trimming cost V 6 bases and J 3 bases; bases outside gene matches: 8. CDR3 length: 15 amino acids. Germline CDR1 MNHEY, CDR2 SVGEGT. The CDR3 spells CASSKTSRNYNEQFF. The CDR3 DNA is TGTGCCAGCAGCAAGACTAGCAGGAACTACAATGAGCAGTTCTTC.

The J gene is TRBJ2-3, the V gene TRBV11-2; D might be TRBD2 (6 bases). Germline V CDR1 and CDR2: SGHAT, FQNNGV. This CDR3 spans 15 amino acids. The V end lost 0 bases, the J end lost 2 bases, and 9 bases lay between the germline ends. The DNA of the CDR3 is TGTGCCAGCAGCTTAGACCGGGGGTCCACAGATACGCAGTATTTT. Translation: CASSLDRGSTDTQYF.

This chain joins TRBV18 and TRBJ2-7, with 13 bases identical to TRBD2. The CDR3 covers 15 residues. Germline values: CDR1 KGHSH, CDR2 LQKENI. Trimming took 3 bases from V and 6 from J; bases not matched to a gene: 5. CDR3 amino acids: CASSPTSGRTREQYF. The CDR3 region has the DNA TGTGCCAGCTCACCGACTAGCGGGAGGACGCGCGAGCAGTACTTC.

The V and J genes are TRBV18 and TRBJ2-7; TRBD1 aligns across 7 bases. Germline V gene lookup returns CDR1 KGHSH and CDR2 LQKENI. The CDR3 length is 15 residues. Trimming cost V 2 bases and J 3 bases; bases outside gene matches: 7. The CDR3 DNA follows: TGTGCCAGCTCACCATCAGAAGGGGGCGGCTACGAGCAGTACTTC. Residues: CASSPSEGGGYEQYF.

V and J are TRBV27 and TRBJ2-7; TRBD2 agrees at 7 bases. CDR1 is MNHEY and CDR2 is SMNVEV in the germline V gene (reference sequence). Germline trimming cut 3 bases from V and 0 bases from J; bases unmatched to any gene: 2. This CDR3 is 14 amino acids long. CDR3 loop: CASSFRDYSYEQYF. In DNA, the CDR3 is TGTGCCAGCAGTTTCCGGGACTACTCCTACGAGCAGTACTTC.

The V gene is TRBV25-1, the J gene TRBJ2-7; D gene unclear. This CDR3 has 12 residues. Deletions cut 7 bases from V and 3 bases from J, with 10 bases between. Per the germline V gene, CDR1 is MGHDK and CDR2 is SYGVNS. The CDR3 nucleotides read TGTGCCAGCACAGCAGGCGGCTACGAGCAGTACTTC. As protein: CASTAGGYEQYF.

The chain links TRBV28 to TRBJ2-6; either TRBD1 or TRBD2 may fit D (5 bases each). The germline V gene has CDR1 MDHEN and CDR2 SYDVKM. CDR3 length: 15 residues. Trimming cost V 6 bases and J 3 bases, with 12 bases left between them. This CDR3 is CASSPSRGGANVLTF. The CDR3 DNA reads TGTGCCAGCAGCCCCTCGAGGGGTGGGGCCAACGTCCTGACTTTC.

This clone has a single count. The V and J genes are TRBV29-1 and TRBJ2-3; TRBD1 or TRBD2 may be the D gene (5 bases each). The V gene's germline CDR1 is SQVTM and CDR2 ANQGSEA. V was pared by 3 bases and J by 2 bases, with 9 bases between. CDR3 length: 13 residues. CDR3 amino acids: CSVDGGTTDTQYF. DNA of the CDR3: TGCAGCGTTGATGGGGGAACCACAGATACGCAGTATTTT.

The chain's CDR3 is CASSLVGDTGELFF. The DNA of the CDR3 is TGTGCCAGCAGCTTAGTTGGAGACACCGGGGAGCTGTTTTTT. V usage is TRBV7-6 and J usage is TRBJ2-2; D call uncertain. Trimming took off 1 base at V and 3 bases at J, with 6 bases between the two ends. Germline lookup yields CDR1 SGHVS and CDR2 FNYEAQ. This CDR3 has 14 amino acids.

The V call is TRBV5-1, the J call TRBJ2-5; 11 nucleotides agree with TRBD2. The V gene end was trimmed by 3 bases and the J gene end by 3 bases; junction bases not matched to a gene: 1. Germline V gene lookup returns CDR1 SGHRS and CDR2 YFSETQ. This CDR3 comprises 14 residues. The CDR3 DNA reads as TGCGCCAGCAGCTCGGGACTAGCGGAAGAGACCCAGTACTTC. Protein sequence: CASSSGLAEETQYF.

V gene TRBV6-7 combines with J gene TRBJ1-6; TRBD1 matches 7 bases. TRBV6-7 is an ORF; its function is uncertain. CDR3 length equals 15 residues. The junction had 14 bases not matched to a gene; V was cut back by 9 bases and J by 9 bases. DNA for the CDR3: TGTGCCAGACACTATAACAGGGGAGCCGGTTCACCCCTCCACTTT. Translation gives CARHYNRGAGSPLHF.

V and J are TRBV7-2 and TRBJ2-4; D ambiguous. This CDR3 is built from 13 residues. The germline CDR1 and CDR2 sequences are SGHTA and FQGNSA. V gave up 2 bases and J gave up 6 bases, with 8 bases separating them. The CDR3 sequence: CASSLIPGNIQYF. The CDR3 DNA is TGTGCCAGCAGCTTAATTCCGGGAAACATTCAGTACTTC.